The clone carrying this T cell receptor (beta chain) showed up many times. This sample was taken from a study of regulatory T cells in long-lasting Graves disease. Through Arm-PCR of CDR3 regions and iRepertoire HTBI primers, TCR beta libraries were built. TCRdb re-called the multiplex PCR reads with MiXCR, one entry per CDR3 protein. The sample holds a few hundred thousand distinct CDR3 sequences, roughly 17% seen once. This sample's time point: newly diagnosed GD, antithyroid drugs for less than 3 months. The TCR library was made from RNA that had been extracted from PBMCs in TRIzol. Germline V gene data show CDR1 as MNHEY and CDR2 as SMNVEV (reference sequence). The V end was cut by 8 bases, the J end by 8 bases, with 13 bases between. This CDR3 region has 12 residues. In addition, the sample was reused for a study of T cells in Graves' hyperthyroidism and ophthalmopathy.

The clonotype was recovered from a woman aged 18-29 years with Graves disease. The chain joins TRBV27 to TRBJ2-1; the D call may be TRBD1 or TRBD2 (6 bases each). This sample comprised peripheral blood mononuclear cells (PBMCs), obtained at new diagnosis, from a patient treated with antithyroid drugs. The CDR3 here is CASGIRGHEQFF. As DNA, the CDR3 is TGTGCCAGCGGGATACGGGGGCATGAGCAGTTCTTC.